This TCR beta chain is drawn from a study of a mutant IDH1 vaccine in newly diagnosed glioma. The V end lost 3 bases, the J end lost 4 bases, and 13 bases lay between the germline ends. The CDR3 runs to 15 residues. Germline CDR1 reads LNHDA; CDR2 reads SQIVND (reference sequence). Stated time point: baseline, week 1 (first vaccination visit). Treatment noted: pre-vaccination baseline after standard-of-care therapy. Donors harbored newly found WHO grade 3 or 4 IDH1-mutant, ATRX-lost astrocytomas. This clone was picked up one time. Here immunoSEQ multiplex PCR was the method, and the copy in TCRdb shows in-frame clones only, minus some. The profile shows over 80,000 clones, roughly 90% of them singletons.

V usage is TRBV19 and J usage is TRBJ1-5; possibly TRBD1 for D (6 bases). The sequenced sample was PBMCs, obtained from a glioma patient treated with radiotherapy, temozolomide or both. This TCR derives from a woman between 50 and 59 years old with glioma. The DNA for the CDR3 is TGTGCCAGTAGTATGGTCGACAGGATAAATCAGCCCCAGCATTTT. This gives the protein CASSMVDRINQPQHF.